Presented here are 12 T cell receptor beta chains from one specimen sequenced in a study of T-cell reconstitution after alpha-beta-depleted transplantation in children. Construction of the TCRbeta library involved unique molecular identifiers. TCRdb called the PCR reads again in MiXCR, with one record for every CDR3 protein. The sample lists hundreds of thousands of distinct CDR3 sequences; roughly 15% were seen once. This sample comprised PBMCs from the stem cell graft donor, obtained from the stem cell graft. These receptors were taken from a human donor who donated a stem cell graft to a child with acute myeloid leukemia.

This clonotype was counted only a few times. The gene calls are TRBV6-1 and TRBJ2-1, with 7 bases identical to TRBD2. Germline loops: CDR1 MNHNS, CDR2 SASEGT. The V and J ends lost 6 bases and 7 bases, in that order; junction bases with no gene match: 15. The CDR3 sequence is 16 residues long. The CDR3 DNA reads as TGTGCCAGCAGCCTAGGCTCGGGGGGTACAAGGAATGAGCAGTTCTTC. Translating gives CASSLGSGGTRNEQFF.

This rearrangement joins TRBV6-2 or TRBV6-3 to TRBJ2-1; TRBD2 might be the D (6 bases). CDR1 is MNHEY, CDR2 SVGEGT, per germline. This CDR3 spans 14 amino acids. Trimming took 4 bases from V and 0 from J, leaving 7 bases between them. CDR3 region: CASSSTSSYNEQFF. The CDR3 coding sequence is TGTGCCAGCAGTTCGACTAGCTCCTACAATGAGCAGTTCTTC.

The chain employs TRBV24-1 and TRBJ1-2; D is ambiguous. The germline V gene has CDR1 KGHDR and CDR2 SFDVKD. This CDR3 comprises 13 residues. The V end lost 0 bases, the J end lost 8 bases, and 9 bases lay between the germline ends. The CDR3 DNA reads as TGTGCCACCAGTGATTTGTTGACTCACGGCTACACCTTC. Translating it yields CATSDLLTHGYTF.

In this sample, this clonotype turned up many times. V and J are TRBV5-5 and TRBJ2-7, with a weak D call TRBD1 (6 bases). Germline V gene lookup returns CDR1 SGHKS and CDR2 YYEKEE (reference sequence). The CDR3 totals 14 residues. V gave up 0 bases and J gave up 2 bases, with 9 bases separating them. The CDR3: CASSLGSGAYEQYV. The CDR3 nucleotides are TGTGCCAGCAGCTTGGGCTCAGGGGCCTACGAGCAGTACGTC.

This chain joins TRBV18 and TRBJ2-7, with a tentative D call TRBD1 (5 bases). With 3 bases removed from V and 3 bases from J, the gap between germline ends came to 12 bases. The CDR3 length is 14 residues. Germline-derived CDR1 and CDR2 are KGHSH and LQKENI. The DNA of the CDR3 is TGTGCCAGCTCACCCCAGGGTGGTGACTACGAGCAGTACTTC. Translation gives CASSPQGGDYEQYF.

V is TRBV12-3 or TRBV12-4 and J is TRBJ2-3; D gene ambiguous. With 6 bases removed from V and 1 base from J, the gap between germline ends came to 17 bases. The CDR3 covers 16 residues. The CDR3 loop reads CASSPVGRRGTDTQYF. CDR3 bases: TGTGCCAGCAGCCCTGTTGGGCGTAGGGGCACAGATACGCAGTATTTT.

This clonotype was seen repeatedly, ten times or more. The CDR3 DNA is TGTGCCAGCAGTTACACCTTAGCGGGGGGTACAGATACGCAGTATTTT. Amino acid sequence: CASSYTLAGGTDTQYF. The chain is built from TRBV6-5 and TRBJ2-3; 10 nucleotides line up with TRBD2. Germline V gene data show CDR1 as MNHEY and CDR2 as SVGAGI. The V gene end was trimmed by 2 bases and the J gene end by 3 bases; junction bases not matched to a gene: 5. The CDR3 loop spans 16 amino acids.

This clonotype came up many times. J is TRBJ1-5 and V is TRBV20-1; TRBD1 aligns across 9 bases. Looked up from germline, CDR1 is DFQATT and CDR2 is SNEGSKA (reference sequence). Trimming cost V 3 bases and J 7 bases; bases outside gene matches: 4. The CDR3 extends over 13 amino acids. CDR3 amino acids: CSARDRGGQPQHF. DNA for the CDR3: TGCAGTGCTAGGGACAGGGGCGGGCAGCCCCAGCATTTT.

The V call is TRBV30, the J call TRBJ2-5; D may be TRBD2 (5 bases). From germline, CDR1 is GTSNPN and CDR2 SVGIG (reference sequence). The CDR3 is made up of 13 amino acids. V was trimmed by 2 bases and J by 5 bases, leaving 12 bases between them. As DNA, the CDR3 is TGTGCCTGGAGTAGCAGTTGGGAGGAGACCCAGTACTTC. It codes for CAWSSSWEETQYF.

This clonotype appeared many times. The rearrangement uses TRBV7-2 and TRBJ1-5, with TRBD1 matching 8 bases. The germline CDR1 and CDR2 sequences are SGHTA and FQGNSA. CDR3 length: 16 residues. J was trimmed by 7 bases and V by 5 bases; bases with no gene match: 13. The CDR3 reads CASSVRTGIGLQPQHF. The CDR3 DNA reads TGTGCCAGCAGCGTTAGGACAGGGATCGGACTCCAGCCCCAGCATTTT.

The sample holds many counts of this clonotype. The CDR3 region is CSVKAPQETQYF. The CDR3 nucleotides are TGCAGCGTTAAAGCGCCCCAAGAGACCCAGTACTTC. This chain links TRBV29-1 with TRBJ2-5; no firm D call. The CDR3 has 12 residues. Germline V gene data show CDR1 as SQVTM and CDR2 as ANQGSEA. Trimming pared 5 bases from V and 1 base from J, leaving 8 bases between.

This clonotype was recorded at least ten times. The chain carries TRBV20-1 and TRBJ1-1, with D tentatively TRBD1 (6 bases). The V gene lost 5 bases and the J gene lost 2 bases, with 15 bases spanning the gap. Germline CDR1 is DFQATT and CDR2 is SNEGSKA (reference sequence). This CDR3 contains 14 residues. Here the CDR3 reads CSARRGAINTEAFF. DNA of the CDR3: TGCAGTGCTCGTCGGGGGGCGATCAACACTGAAGCTTTCTTT.